Presented here are 18 T cell receptor beta chains from one specimen sequenced in a study of technical replicates of blood from a handful of donors. Only in-frame clones appear in the TCRdb table, and some are missing; sequencing was by immunoSEQ multiplex PCR. The table records around 80,000 clones, roughly 91% of them present only once. The sequencing sample was made of T cells isolated from PBMCs. Receptors were obtained from a human donor in good health.

The rearrangement joins TRBV7-2 to TRBJ2-2; 7 bases line up with TRBD2. With V trimmed by 4 bases and J by 4 bases, 6 bases remained unmatched. Germline V lookup: CDR1 SGHTA, CDR2 FQGNSA. CDR3 length: 15 residues. CDR3 residues: CASSSGGGGTGELFF. In DNA, the CDR3 is TGTGCCAGCAGCTCGGGGGGAGGAGGCACCGGGGAGCTGTTTTTT.

This CDR3 reads CASSIPPPYKNIQYF. The DNA for the CDR3 is TGTGCCAGTAGTATTCCCCCTCCCTACAAAAACATTCAGTACTTC. V usage is TRBV19 and J usage is TRBJ2-4; D gene unclear. Looked up from germline, CDR1 is LNHDA and CDR2 is SQIVND (reference sequence). V dropped 3 bases and J dropped 3 bases, with 12 bases sitting between them. The CDR3 runs to 15 residues.

This chain links TRBV27 with TRBJ2-7; 10 nucleotides match TRBD2. CDR1 is MNHEY, CDR2 SMNVEV, per germline (reference sequence). The CDR3 loop spans 12 amino acids. V gave up 2 bases and J gave up 10 bases; unmatched junction bases: 2. CDR3 DNA: TGTGCCAGCAGTTTACTAGCGGGGGCTCAGTACTTC. Protein: CASSLLAGAQYF.

The V and J genes are TRBV19 and TRBJ2-1, with 12 bases aligning to TRBD2. Trimming took 4 bases from V and 0 from J; bases not matched to a gene: 13. This CDR3 region has 20 residues. Germline V gives CDR1 LNHDA, CDR2 SQIVND (reference sequence). For the CDR3, the DNA is TGTGCCAGTAGTACCCCTTGGCTAGCGGGAGGGCTAAGCTCCTACAATGAGCAGTTCTTC. Amino acid sequence: CASSTPWLAGGLSSYNEQFF.

This sequence joins TRBV5-1 and TRBJ1-2, with 11 bases matching TRBD1. Trimming cost V 1 base and J 8 bases; bases outside gene matches: 4. This CDR3 comprises 14 residues. Looked up from germline, CDR1 is SGHRS and CDR2 is YFSETQ. The CDR3 coding sequence is TGCGCCAGCAGCTTGAGGACAGGGGGCGACGGCTACACCTTC. Translated, it gives CASSLRTGGDGYTF.

V gene TRBV4-1 combines with J gene TRBJ1-1; weak D call: TRBD1 (6 bases). V lost 0 bases and J lost 2, with 10 bases in between. CDR3 length: 15 residues. The germline V gene has CDR1 MGHRA and CDR2 YSYEKL. The CDR3 region is CASSQDRGLNTEAFF. CDR3 sequence (DNA): TGCGCCAGCAGCCAAGACAGGGGCCTAAACACTGAAGCTTTCTTT.

The genes are TRBV28 and TRBJ2-2, with TRBD1 matching 10 bases. The CDR3 loop spans 16 amino acids. With V trimmed by 5 bases and J by 4 bases, 7 bases remained unmatched. Germline-derived CDR1 and CDR2 are MDHEN and SYDVKM. The CDR3 coding sequence is TGTGCCAGCAGTCTATCGGGACAGGGGTTCACCGGGGAGCTGTTTTTT. Encoded protein: CASSLSGQGFTGELFF.

The V call is TRBV4-2, the J call TRBJ1-2; 7 bases line up with TRBD1. Germline V gives CDR1 LGHNA, CDR2 YNFKEQ. V trimming: 0 bases; J trimming: 0 bases; junction bases outside the gene matches: 10. This CDR3 region has 18 residues. This CDR3 reads CASSQDTGEVGANYGYTF. CDR3 in DNA: TGTGCCAGCAGCCAAGATACAGGGGAGGTGGGAGCTAACTATGGCTACACCTTC.

J is TRBJ2-1 and V is TRBV6-6; D is undetermined. Germline V gives CDR1 MNHNY, CDR2 SVGAGI (reference sequence). V was clipped by 6 bases and J by 0 bases, with 6 bases between them. The CDR3 length is 13 residues. CDR3 amino acids: CASSISSYNEQFF. CDR3 DNA: TGTGCCAGCAGCATTAGCTCCTACAATGAGCAGTTCTTC.

The V call is TRBV2, the J call TRBJ1-5, with 7 bases matching TRBD1. V lost 5 bases and J lost 5; bases outside the gene matches: 3. Germline V gene lookup returns CDR1 SNHLY and CDR2 FYNNEI. This CDR3 spans 13 amino acids. CDR3 nucleotide sequence: TGTGCCAGCAGTCGACAGGGCCATCAGCCCCAGCATTTT. Protein: CASSRQGHQPQHF.

This chain joins TRBV27 and TRBJ2-3, with 9 positions matching TRBD1. The CDR3 length is 14 residues. The V and J ends lost 2 bases and 7 bases, in that order; junction bases with no gene match: 4. Germline V lookup: CDR1 MNHEY, CDR2 SMNVEV (reference sequence). The CDR3 loop reads CASSLGTGMYTQYF. The CDR3, as DNA: TGTGCCAGCAGTTTAGGGACAGGGATGTATACGCAGTATTTT.

This sequence joins TRBV5-1 and TRBJ2-7; a weak D match, TRBD1 (6 bases). The CDR3 totals 13 residues. CDR1 SGHRS and CDR2 YFSETQ come from the germline V gene. Trimming stripped 2 bases from V and 5 bases from J, with 11 bases between. CDR3: CASSFQGFDEQYF. CDR3 bases: TGCGCCAGCAGCTTCCAGGGGTTTGACGAGCAGTACTTC.

The table lists this clone with a few counts. The rearrangement links TRBV11-3 to TRBJ1-2; D is ambiguous. The germline V gene has CDR1 SGHNT and CDR2 YENEEA. This CDR3 has 14 residues. V gave up 5 bases and J gave up 0 bases, with 10 bases separating them. CDR3 sequence: CASSPLTTNYGYTF. The CDR3 DNA follows: TGTGCCAGCAGCCCACTGACAACTAACTATGGCTACACCTTC.

V usage is TRBV7-2 and J usage is TRBJ2-5, with D maybe TRBD2 (5 bases). CDR1 is SGHTA and CDR2 is FQGNSA in the germline V gene. CDR3 size: 13 residues. Trimming removed 1 base from V and 5 bases from J, with 8 bases in between. The CDR3 spells CASSLVRGETQYF. The CDR3 DNA is TGTGCCAGCAGCTTAGTTAGAGGGGAGACCCAGTACTTC.

J is TRBJ1-1 and V is TRBV18, with a possible D match to TRBD1 (6 bases). Germline loops: CDR1 KGHSH, CDR2 LQKENI. This CDR3 is built from 14 residues. The germline V and J ends were trimmed by 2 bases and 7 bases, with 14 bases remaining between them. The CDR3 sequence is CASSPTRGEGEAFF. For the CDR3, the DNA is TGTGCCAGCTCACCAACCAGGGGAGAAGGTGAAGCTTTCTTT.

The chain uses TRBV30 and TRBJ2-7; TRBD1 matches 10 bases. The V and J ends lost 6 bases and 3 bases, in that order; junction bases with no gene match: 11. In germline, CDR1 is GTSNPN, CDR2 SVGIG (reference sequence). This CDR3 has 15 residues. CDR3 loop: CACAAPGQGHYEQYF. The CDR3 DNA sequence: TGTGCCTGTGCGGCCCCGGGACAGGGGCACTACGAGCAGTACTTC.

The V call is TRBV27, the J call TRBJ2-1; 11 bases align to TRBD2. The trim removed 6 bases at V and 10 bases at J, leaving 20 bases unmatched. The CDR3 length is 18 residues. CDR1 is MNHEY, CDR2 SMNVEV, per germline (reference sequence). In DNA, the CDR3 is TGTGCCAGCAGAACCCTAGCGGGAGGCCCCTCCCATCTAGGAGAGCAGTTCTTC. It is translated as CASRTLAGGPSHLGEQFF.

In its sample, this clone was seen once. The rearrangement links TRBV2 to TRBJ1-1; 7 bases fit TRBD1. The germline CDR1 and CDR2 sequences are SNHLY and FYNNEI. The length of the CDR3 is 14 residues. The V and J ends lost 9 bases and 0 bases, in that order; junction bases with no gene match: 7. CDR3 loop: CASTGEQMNTEAFF. The CDR3 DNA is TGTGCCAGTACAGGGGAACAAATGAACACTGAAGCTTTCTTT.